The rows below give T cell receptor beta chains drawn from one sample of a study of T cells in tuberculosis. Measured with immunoSEQ multiplex PCR; TCRdb has only the in-frame clones, and not every one. The sample lists about 25,000 clones, 90% to 95% occurring once. The material sequenced was PBMCs. The origin of the receptors is a donor aged 10 to 29 with latent tuberculosis or without tuberculosis infection. Some clones in this sample may be carry-over from other donors' samples. Both conserved end residues are part of each CDR3. The D gene is left open where the match is weak. The listing skips clone size in some rows; elsewhere it reads once, few, many or a size class.

>13|TRBV6-6|NA|TRBJ2-7|NA
CASSGGMNYEQYF
TGTGCCAGCTCAGGGGGGATGAACTACGAGCAGTACTTC
>14|TRBV18|TRBD1|TRBJ1-1|NA
CASSPLRGPTEAFF
TGTGCCAGCTCACCACTCAGGGGGCCCACTGAAGCTTTCTTT
>15|TRBV19|NA|TRBJ1-5|NA
CASSIGDSAGQPQHF
TGTGCCAGTAGTATAGGCGACTCCGCCGGGCAGCCCCAGCATTTT
>12|TRBV19|NA|TRBJ2-7|once
CASSIAGRRQYF
TGTGCCAGTAGTATAGCGGGAAGAAGACAGTACTTC
>15|TRBV19|TRBD1|TRBJ2-3|NA
CASSIGGQGADTQYF
TGTGCCAGTAGTATCGGGGGACAGGGGGCCGATACGCAGTATTTT
>15|TRBV5-1|TRBD1|TRBJ2-2|NA
CASSKDRGQAGELFF
TGCGCCAGCAGCAAAGACAGGGGGCAGGCCGGGGAGCTGTTTTTT
>16|TRBV5-8|NA|TRBJ1-5|NA
CASSWNRVGVNQPQHF
TGTGCCAGCAGCTGGAACAGGGTAGGGGTTAATCAGCCCCAGCATTTT
>15|TRBV5-1|NA|TRBJ1-1|NA
CASSPVLGANTEAFF
TGCGCCAGCAGCCCCGTATTGGGGGCGAACACTGAAGCTTTCTTT
>15|TRBV5-1|NA|TRBJ2-3|NA
CASSLVRGHTDTQYF
TGCGCCAGCAGCTTGGTTCGCGGGCACACAGATACGCAGTATTTT
>15|TRBV10-2|TRBD2|TRBJ2-7|NA
CASRLETSGGYEQYF
TGCGCCAGCAGGCTCGAGACTAGCGGGGGCTACGAGCAGTACTTC
>15|TRBV7-2|NA|TRBJ1-2|NA
CASSLDGGQGYGYTF
TGTGCCAGCAGCTTAGATGGGGGCCAAGGGTATGGCTACACCTTC
>17|TRBV21-1|NA|TRBJ1-1|NA
CASSKCGGGLVNTEAFF
TGTGCCAGCAGCAAATGTGGGGGAGGATTGGTGAACACTGAAGCTTTCTTT
>11|TRBV5-6|NA|TRBJ2-7|once
CASSLGGGQYF
TGTGCCAGCAGCTTGGGGGGCGGGCAGTACTTC
>18|TRBV25-1|NA|TRBJ2-3|NA
CASSPKPPGLLTTDTQYF
TGTGCCAGCAGCCCTAAACCCCCGGGACTTTTAACCACAGATACGCAGTATTTT
>14|TRBV9|TRBD1|TRBJ1-2|NA
CASSVATGVYGYTF
TGTGCCAGCAGCGTAGCTACAGGGGTATATGGCTACACCTTC
>16|TRBV28|TRBD1|TRBJ2-5|NA
CASSSMQGAFQETQYF
TGTGCCAGCAGTTCTATGCAGGGGGCGTTCCAAGAGACCCAGTACTTC
>14|TRBV6-4|NA|TRBJ2-1|NA
CASSERSSYNEQFF
TGTGCCAGCAGTGAAAGGAGCTCCTACAATGAGCAGTTCTTC
>15|TRBV4-1|NA|TRBJ2-7|NA
CASSHRGDSTYEQYF
TGCGCCAGCAGCCACCGCGGCGATTCAACCTACGAGCAGTACTTC
>15|TRBV2|NA|TRBJ2-7|NA
CASSEAMVPSYEQYF
TGTGCCAGCAGTGAAGCGATGGTCCCCAGCTACGAGCAGTACTTC
>16|TRBV28|TRBD2|TRBJ2-3|NA
CASSRLSGGSLDTQYF
TGTGCCAGCAGTCGGCTGAGCGGGGGGTCCTTAGATACGCAGTATTTT
>15|TRBV7-6|TRBD2|TRBJ2-3|NA
CASSLGLAETDTQYF
TGTGCCAGCAGCTTAGGACTAGCGGAAACAGATACGCAGTATTTT